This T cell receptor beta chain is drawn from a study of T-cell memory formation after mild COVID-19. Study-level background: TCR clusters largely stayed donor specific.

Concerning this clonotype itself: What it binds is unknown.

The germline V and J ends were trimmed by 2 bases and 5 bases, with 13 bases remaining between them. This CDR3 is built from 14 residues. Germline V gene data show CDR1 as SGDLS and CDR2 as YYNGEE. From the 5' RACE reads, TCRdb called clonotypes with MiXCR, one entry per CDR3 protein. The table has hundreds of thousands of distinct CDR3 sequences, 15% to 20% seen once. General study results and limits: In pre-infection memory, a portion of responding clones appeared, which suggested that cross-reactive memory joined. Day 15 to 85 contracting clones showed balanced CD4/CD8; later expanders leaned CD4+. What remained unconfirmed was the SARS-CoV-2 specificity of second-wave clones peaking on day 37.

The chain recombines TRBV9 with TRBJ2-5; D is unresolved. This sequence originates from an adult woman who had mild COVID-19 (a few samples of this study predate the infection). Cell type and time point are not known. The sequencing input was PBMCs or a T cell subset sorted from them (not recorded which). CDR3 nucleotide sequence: TGTGCCAGCAGCGTCGCCCCAAGTGGGGAGACCCAGTACTTC. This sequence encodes CASSVAPSGETQYF.